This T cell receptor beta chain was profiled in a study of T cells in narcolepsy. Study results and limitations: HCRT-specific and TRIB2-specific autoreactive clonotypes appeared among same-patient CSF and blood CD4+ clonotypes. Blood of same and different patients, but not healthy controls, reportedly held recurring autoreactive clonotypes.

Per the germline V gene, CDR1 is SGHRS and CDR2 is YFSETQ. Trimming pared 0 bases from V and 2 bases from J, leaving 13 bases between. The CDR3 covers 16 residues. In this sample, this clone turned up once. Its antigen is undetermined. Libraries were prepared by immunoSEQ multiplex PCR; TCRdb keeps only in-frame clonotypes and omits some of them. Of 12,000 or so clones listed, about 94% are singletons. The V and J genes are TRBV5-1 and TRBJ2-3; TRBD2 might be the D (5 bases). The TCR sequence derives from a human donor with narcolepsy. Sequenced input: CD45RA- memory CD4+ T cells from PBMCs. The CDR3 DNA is TGCGCCAGCAGCTTGGGCGGACCTAGCTACACAGATACGCAGTATTTT. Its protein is CASSLGGPSYTDTQYF.